The 6 T cell receptor beta chains listed next were all sequenced from one sample in a study of OX40 agonist ivuxolimab in advanced cancers. Clones were read by immunoSEQ multiplex PCR, and TCRdb kept only the in-frame ones, dropping some. The data contain tens of thousands of clones, around 91% of them singletons. Sequenced here: CD4+ or CD8+ T cells sorted from blood, sampled in a trial of the OX40 agonist ivuxolimab. These receptors originate from an adult with an advanced solid tumor such as melanoma, head and neck, liver or kidney cancer.

This clone was seen a single time. V and J are TRBV27 and TRBJ1-5, with 8 nucleotides matching TRBD1. The length of the CDR3 is 14 residues. V shed 3 bases, J shed 7 bases, and the junction held 5 bases outside the gene matches. In germline, CDR1 is MNHEY, CDR2 SMNVEV (reference sequence). CDR3 residues: CASSFDRGRQPQHF. The CDR3 DNA follows: TGTGCCAGCAGTTTCGACAGGGGAAGGCAGCCCCAGCATTTT.

This rearrangement joins TRBV7-2 to TRBJ2-7; D is ambiguous. Germline V gene data show CDR1 as SGHTA and CDR2 as FQGNSA. The V end was cut by 1 base, the J end by 4 bases, with 5 bases between. CDR3 length: 12 amino acids. The CDR3 protein is CASSLGAYEQYF. CDR3 sequence (DNA): TGTGCCAGCAGCTTAGGTGCGTACGAGCAGTACTTC.

The V and J genes are TRBV15 and TRBJ2-7; D remains ambiguous. CDR1 is LNHNV, CDR2 YYDKDF, per germline (reference sequence). The CDR3 contains 14 residues. The V end was cut by 2 bases, the J end by 3 bases, with 11 bases between. The DNA of the CDR3 is TGTGCCACCAGCAGACCTCCCGCCCTCTACGAGCAGTACTTC. It is translated as CATSRPPALYEQYF.

The genes are TRBV7-2 and TRBJ2-7; 8 positions agree with TRBD1. Losses at the gene ends were 5 bases for V and 1 base for J; bases not matched to a gene: 4. Germline CDR1 and CDR2: SGHTA and FQGNSA. The CDR3 has 14 residues. CDR3 bases: TGTGCCAGCAGCATCGGACAGGGTTCCTACGAGCAGTACTTC. Translating gives CASSIGQGSYEQYF.

The rearrangement uses TRBV19 and TRBJ2-2, with 7 bases matching TRBD1. The CDR3 consists of 15 residues. After removal of 4 bases from V and 5 bases from J, the junction contained 7 bases not matched to a gene. CDR1 is LNHDA and CDR2 is SQIVND in the germline V gene (reference sequence). The CDR3 sequence: CASSTGQLPTGELFF. The CDR3 nucleotides read TGTGCCAGTAGTACGGGACAGCTACCTACCGGGGAGCTGTTTTTT. Drawing the rest from reference TRBV19 and TRBJ2-2, the complete variable domain is DGGITQSPKYLFRKEGQNVTLSCEQNLNHDAMYWYRQDPGQGLRLIYYSQIVNDFQKGDIAEGYSVSREKKESFPLTVTSAQKNPTAFYLCASSTGQLPTGELFFGEGSRLTVL.

The V call is TRBV19, the J call TRBJ2-7; 9 bases fit TRBD2. V dropped 4 bases and J dropped 6; count of bases not matched to a gene: 7. The CDR3 length is 14 residues. Germline V gene data show CDR1 as LNHDA and CDR2 as SQIVND (reference sequence). The CDR3 DNA reads TGTGCCAGTAGTACCCTAGCGGGATCAACCGAGCAGTACTTC. Translation: CASSTLAGSTEQYF.